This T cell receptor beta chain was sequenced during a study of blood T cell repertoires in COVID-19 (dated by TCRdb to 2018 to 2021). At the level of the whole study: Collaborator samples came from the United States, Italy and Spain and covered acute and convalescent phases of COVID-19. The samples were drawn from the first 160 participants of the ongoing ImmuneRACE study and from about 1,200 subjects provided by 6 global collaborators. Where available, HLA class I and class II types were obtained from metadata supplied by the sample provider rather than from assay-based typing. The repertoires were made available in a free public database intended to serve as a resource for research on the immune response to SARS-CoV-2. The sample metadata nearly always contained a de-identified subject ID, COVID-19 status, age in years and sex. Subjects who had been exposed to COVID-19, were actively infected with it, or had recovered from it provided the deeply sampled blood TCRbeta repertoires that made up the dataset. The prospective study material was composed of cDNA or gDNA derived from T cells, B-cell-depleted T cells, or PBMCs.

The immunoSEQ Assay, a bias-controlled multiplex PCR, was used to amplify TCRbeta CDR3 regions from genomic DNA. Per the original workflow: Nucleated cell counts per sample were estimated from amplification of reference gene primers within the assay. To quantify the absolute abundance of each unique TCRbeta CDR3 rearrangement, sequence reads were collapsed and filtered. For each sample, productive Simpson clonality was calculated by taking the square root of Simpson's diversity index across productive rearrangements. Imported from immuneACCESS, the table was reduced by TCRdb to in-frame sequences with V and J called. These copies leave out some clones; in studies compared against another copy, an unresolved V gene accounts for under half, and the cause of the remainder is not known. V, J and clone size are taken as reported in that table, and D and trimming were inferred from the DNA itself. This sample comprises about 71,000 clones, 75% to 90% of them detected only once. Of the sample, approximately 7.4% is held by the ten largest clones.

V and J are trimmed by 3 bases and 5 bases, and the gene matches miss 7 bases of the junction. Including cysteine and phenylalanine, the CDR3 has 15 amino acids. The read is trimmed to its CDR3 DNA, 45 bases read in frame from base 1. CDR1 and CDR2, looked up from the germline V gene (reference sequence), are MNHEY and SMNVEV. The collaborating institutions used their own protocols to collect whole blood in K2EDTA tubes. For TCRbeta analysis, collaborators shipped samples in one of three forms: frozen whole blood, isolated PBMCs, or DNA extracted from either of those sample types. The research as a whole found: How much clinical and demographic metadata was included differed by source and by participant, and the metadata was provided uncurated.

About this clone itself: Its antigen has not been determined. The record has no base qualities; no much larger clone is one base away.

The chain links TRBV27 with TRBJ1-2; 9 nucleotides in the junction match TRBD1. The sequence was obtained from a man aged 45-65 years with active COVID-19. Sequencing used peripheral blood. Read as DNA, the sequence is TGTGCCAGCAGTTTCCGGGACAGGGTCGGTTATGGCTACACCTTC. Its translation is CASSFRDRVGYGYTF.